The T cell receptor (beta chain) under discussion was sequenced for a study of CXCR3-negative and CXCR3-positive naive CD8 T cells. The wider study: The total count of TRB reads reached about 135 million, and each library contributed about 1.5 +/- 0.3 million.

Judged by frequency, this clonotype is medium-sized. Its antigen is undetermined. TRB cDNA was prepared as libraries by UMI-labeled 5' RACE. TCRdb reanalyzed the 5' RACE reads, giving one entry per CDR3 protein sequence and no DNA. The sample totals 6,000 or so distinct CDR3 sequences. The germline V gene encodes CDR1 SGHDN and CDR2 FVKESK. This CDR3 is 15 amino acids long. Notes on the study in general: Whereas both naive subsets had comparably high diversity, memory CD8+ cells had much lower diversity. Memory cells differed in TRBV-TRBJ usage, but naive CXCR3-negative and CXCR3-positive cells had similar usage.

Triplicate sorting captured hundreds of thousands of cells each from every CD8+ T cell subset. The rearrangement links TRBV14 to TRBJ2-7; TCRdb returns TRBD1, unconfirmable since there is no DNA. This sequence was found in a human donor in good health. Some clones in this sample may be carry-over from other donors' samples. The sequenced sample was naive CXCR3- CD8+ T cells from blood. Subset meaning: CD45RO-CCR7+CD27+CD95- naive CD8+ T cells lacking CXCR3 (TNR3-). CDR3 sequence reads: CASSREDRARYEQYF.